These 30 T cell receptor beta chains originate from one sample sequenced in a study of tumor-infiltrating lymphocytes in glioblastoma multiforme (TCRdb year 2017). TCRdb lists the instrument as Illumina HiSeq 2500. A modified ARM-PCR protocol with multiple V-beta primers and a C-beta primer was used to build TCRB libraries from RNA via three nested multiplex PCR rounds. TCRdb reworked the public reads: Q25 trimming with fastp, MiXCR clone assembly, productive beta chains retained. Duplicate CDR3 protein sequences are folded into a single record with the most common DNA and genes. The sample records around 10,000 distinct CDR3 sequences, roughly 70% of which are singletons. The ten top clones hold over 30% of the sample. Sequenced sample: brain tumor tissue. The receptors stem from a male donor with glioblastoma.

This clonotype was recorded at least ten times. Because it lacks the conserved phenylalanine or tryptophan at the end, this CDR3 is likely a read error. The DNA is left out, because the CDR3 cannot be placed on it with certainty; the CDR3 is given as TCRdb lists it. The chain is built from TRBV29-1 and TRBJ1-2. The CDR3 is 10 amino acids in total, end residues counted. Germline-derived CDR1 and CDR2 are SQVTM and ANQGSEA. CDR3 residues: CSVDQNGCTS.

The rearrangement joins TRBV20-1 to TRBJ2-1; no reliable D call. This CDR3 spans 12 amino acids. CDR1 and CDR2 (germline): DFQATT, SNEGSKA (reference sequence). Trimming took 2 bases from V and 5 from J, leaving 7 bases between them. The CDR3 protein is CSARLVDNEQFF. DNA for the CDR3: TGCAGTGCTAGACTAGTGGACAATGAGCAGTTCTTC.

Worth noting for this clonotype: Compared with germline, one end of the junction differs, possibly owing to a read error. The genes are TRBV5-1 and TRBJ2-1; 13 bases match TRBD2. Germline CDR1 SGHRS, CDR2 YFSETQ. The CDR3 sequence is 15 residues long. The CDR3 protein is CACSGTSGTAGERFF. Here the CDR3 DNA reads TGCGCCTGCAGCGGGACTAGCGGGACAGCGGGTGAGCGGTTCTTC.

As regards this clonotype: At one end the junction does not follow the germline gene, possibly because of a read error. V and J are TRBV4-1 and TRBJ1-6; D call uncertain. The V gene's germline CDR1 is MGHRA and CDR2 YSYEKL. This CDR3 spans 15 amino acids. This CDR3 reads CSSQNLVSGVSPLHF. The CDR3 DNA reads as TGCTCCAGCCAAAACCTGGTGTCTGGGGTCTCACCCCTCCACTTT.

In this sample, this clonotype turned up once. This may arise from a read error, as a much more abundant clone is one base away. J is TRBJ2-7 and V is TRBV6-1; perhaps TRBD2 as D (5 bases). V was cut by 8 bases and J by 2 bases, with 13 bases left in between. There are 13 residues in the CDR3. CDR1 is MNHNS and CDR2 is SASEGT in the germline V gene. The CDR3 bases are TGTGCCAGCCGTGGAGGCGAGACCTACGAGCAGTACTTC. It yields the protein CASRGGETYEQYF.

This clonotype was detected ten times or more. The J gene is TRBJ2-2, the V gene TRBV11-2; 7 nucleotides agree with TRBD2. The germline V gene encodes CDR1 SGHAT and CDR2 FQNNGV. CDR3 length equals 20 residues. Germline trimming cut 7 bases from V and 2 bases from J; bases unmatched to any gene: 22. The CDR3 here is CASTPSFGQGLAVNTGELFF. The CDR3 nucleotides read TGTGCCAGCACCCCCTCATTCGGCCAAGGGCTAGCGGTAAACACCGGGGAGCTGTTTTTT.

The CDR3 here is CASSFKGAGLNTEAFF. Written as DNA, the CDR3 is TGTGCCAGCAGCTTCAAGGGTGCAGGGCTGAACACTGAAGCTTTCTTT. The rearrangement links TRBV11-3 to TRBJ1-1, with a tentative D call TRBD1 (5 bases). V was clipped by 3 bases and J by 0 bases, with 14 bases between them. This CDR3 spans 16 amino acids. Per germline, CDR1 SGHNT and CDR2 YENEEA.

This clonotype was detected only a few times. The rearrangement joins TRBV10-3 to TRBJ2-7, with TRBD1 identical over 9 bases. The ends lost 11 bases at V and 7 bases at J; junction bases unmatched: 6. This CDR3 is built from 11 residues. The germline V gene has CDR1 ENHRY and CDR2 SYGVKD. In nucleotides, the CDR3 is TGTGCCCTCGGGACAGGGTGGGAGCAGTACTTC. It is translated as CALGTGWEQYF.

A note on this clonotype: Germline and junction disagree at one end, which may indicate a read error. V usage is TRBV20-1 and J usage is TRBJ2-7; 9 bases agree with TRBD2. The CDR3 runs 16 residues. Germline V gene data show CDR1 as DFQATT and CDR2 as SNEGSKA (reference sequence). The CDR3 DNA is TGCAGTGCCATAAGGGAGGCTAGCGGGAACCCCTACGTGCAGTACTTC. This translates into CSAIREASGNPYVQYF.

On this clonotype: At one boundary the junction diverges from the germline segment, which might be a read error. The chain recombines TRBV6-5 with TRBJ2-1; no clear D gene. CDR1 is MNHEY and CDR2 is SVGAGI in the germline V gene. The CDR3 spans 14 residues. The CDR3 DNA reads as TGTGCCAGGAGTTACGGCCCGGGCTTCGGTGGGCAGTTCTTC. Translated: CARSYGPGFGGQFF.

J is TRBJ2-7 and V is TRBV20-1; D gene unclear. V lost 0 bases to trimming and J lost 5 bases, with 20 bases between them. In germline, CDR1 is DFQATT, CDR2 SNEGSKA (reference sequence). CDR3 length: 16 amino acids. CDR3 region: CSAREPGSRVRDEQYF. The CDR3 bases are TGCAGTGCTAGAGAGCCGGGCAGCCGCGTGCGTGACGAGCAGTACTTC.

V and J are TRBV6-1 and TRBJ2-1; D is uncertain. The CDR3 runs 12 residues. CDR1 is MNHNS and CDR2 is SASEGT in the germline V gene. V gave up 7 bases and J gave up 6 bases, with 10 bases separating them. In DNA form, the CDR3 reads TGTGCCAGCAAGGAGAGTAGCAATGAGCAGTTCTTC. Amino acid sequence: CASKESSNEQFF.

As regards this clonotype: Since the CDR3 does not end with the conserved phenylalanine or tryptophan, this likely comes from a read error. The J gene is TRBJ2-5, the V gene TRBV7-8; no definite D call. V was pared by 0 bases and J by 9 bases, with 14 bases between. The CDR3 is made up of 14 amino acids. Germline loops: CDR1 SGHVS, CDR2 FQNEAQ. CDR3 DNA sequence: TGTGCCAGCAGCTTAGCGGTAGGAGCTGAGGCCCAGTACCTC. Protein: CASSLAVGAEAQYL.

By frequency in the sample, this clonotype is medium-sized (0.01 to 0.1%). V usage is TRBV6-5 and J usage is TRBJ2-5, with TRBD2 identical over 15 bases. Germline V gives CDR1 MNHEY, CDR2 SVGAGI. The CDR3 consists of 16 residues. The junction had 6 bases not matched to a gene; V was cut back by 5 bases and J by 5 bases. The CDR3 protein is CASSRGLAGGLETQYF. CDR3 sequence (DNA): TGTGCCAGCAGTCGTGGACTAGCGGGAGGGTTGGAGACCCAGTACTTC.

Comment on this clonotype: The final CDR3 position lacks the conserved phenylalanine or tryptophan, pointing to a likely read error. This CDR3 is CASSIEFEQFL. Here the CDR3 DNA reads TGTGCCAGCAGCATAGAGTTTGAGCAGTTCCTC. The V gene is TRBV5-4, the J gene TRBJ2-1; D not resolved. The V gene's germline CDR1 is SGHNT and CDR2 YYREEE (reference sequence). Trimming removed 4 bases at V and 9 bases at J, with 8 bases between. CDR3 length equals 11 residues.

For this clonotype: A read error is possible here, since a much larger clone lies one base away. Because it lacks the conserved phenylalanine or tryptophan at the end, this CDR3 is likely a read error. The rearrangement uses TRBV10-2 and TRBJ1-1; 9 nucleotides align to TRBD1. Trimming cost V 1 base and J 2 bases; bases outside gene matches: 5. This CDR3 is 16 amino acids long. CDR1 and CDR2 from the germline V gene are WSHSY and SAAADI. This CDR3 is CASSEWGQGGNTEAFY. CDR3 in DNA: TGCGCCAGCAGTGAGTGGGGACAGGGAGGAAACACTGAAGCTTTCTAT.

CDR3 in DNA: TGTGCCAGCAGCTTGACTCCCCCGCCCCAGCATTTT. Protein sequence: CASSLTPPPQHF. V is TRBV6-2 or TRBV6-3 and J is TRBJ1-5; D gene unclear. The germline V and J ends were trimmed by 6 bases and 9 bases, with 12 bases remaining between them. Germline CDR1 reads MNHEY; CDR2 reads SVGEGT. This CDR3 comprises 12 residues.

Only a few counts were recorded for this clonotype. The chain couples TRBV4-2 to TRBJ2-3, with 8 bases identical to TRBD2. The junction had 2 bases not matched to a gene; V was cut back by 1 base and J by 2 bases. There are 15 residues in the CDR3. Per germline, CDR1 LGHNA and CDR2 YNFKEQ. CDR3 sequence (DNA): TGTGCCAGCAGCCAAGGGACTAGCAACACAGATACGCAGTATTTT. This encodes CASSQGTSNTDTQYF.

This clonotype ranks as medium-sized. This chain joins TRBV5-6 and TRBJ2-1, with 10 bases fitting TRBD2. Trimming cost V 6 bases and J 4 bases; bases outside gene matches: 7. CDR1 and CDR2 from the germline V gene are SGHDT and YYEEEE. CDR3 length equals 15 residues. CDR3: CASIRSGRAYNEQFF. CDR3 in DNA: TGTGCCAGCATCCGAAGCGGGAGGGCTTACAATGAGCAGTTCTTC.

V usage is TRBV11-1 and J usage is TRBJ1-1; TRBD1 agrees at 11 bases. Per germline, CDR1 SGHAT and CDR2 FQDESV (reference sequence). CDR3 length equals 14 residues. The ends lost 5 bases at V and 4 bases at J; junction bases unmatched: 3. CDR3 bases: TGTGCCAGCAGCGCTGGGACAGGGGGCACTGAAGCTTTCTTT. Its translation is CASSAGTGGTEAFF.

By sample fraction, this clonotype is medium-sized. V usage is TRBV5-1 and J usage is TRBJ2-7, with 11 bases matching TRBD1. The CDR3 runs 15 residues. CDR1 and CDR2 (germline): SGHRS, YFSETQ. Trimming took 2 bases from V and 7 from J; bases not matched to a gene: 8. The CDR3 spells CASSFGTGTGGEQYF. CDR3 nucleotide sequence: TGCGCCAGCAGCTTTGGGACCGGGACAGGGGGAGAGCAGTACTTC.

Sample share makes this clonotype hyperexpanded. The DNA of the CDR3 is TGCGCCAGCAGTGAGGCAGGGGCCGGGGCAGATACGCAGTATTTT. Amino acid sequence: CASSEAGAGADTQYF. V usage is TRBV10-2 and J usage is TRBJ2-3, with a tentative D call TRBD1 (6 bases). The CDR3 sequence is 15 residues long. The germline CDR1 and CDR2 sequences are WSHSY and SAAADI. The V end was cut by 2 bases, the J end by 4 bases, with 13 bases between.

As for this clonotype: One junction end disagrees with the germline gene, perhaps due to a read error. V gene TRBV5-1 combines with J gene TRBJ2-1; 13 nucleotides match TRBD2. This CDR3 has 15 residues. Germline-derived CDR1 and CDR2 are SGHRS and YFSETQ. The DNA for the CDR3 is TGCGCCAGCAGCGGGACTAGCGGGGCAGCGGGTGAGCGGTTCTTC. Translating gives CASSGTSGAAGERFF.

Remarks on this clonotype: Lacking the conserved final phenylalanine or tryptophan, this CDR3 likely reflects a read error. This chain joins TRBV6-5 and TRBJ1-4, with 7 bases identical to TRBD1. The germline V gene encodes CDR1 MNHEY and CDR2 SVGAGI. CDR3 length equals 13 residues. CDR3 loop: CASSETGNEILFS. The CDR3 nucleotides read TGTGCCAGCAGTGAGACAGGGAATGAAATACTGTTTTCG.

This clonotype was seen repeatedly, ten times or more. One base away lies a much larger clone, so this may be a sequencing read error. Lacking the conserved final phenylalanine or tryptophan, this CDR3 likely reflects a read error. The chain is built from TRBV14 and TRBJ2-5, with unresolved D. This CDR3 region has 11 residues. The germline V and J ends were trimmed by 4 bases and 2 bases, with 2 bases remaining between them. Germline V gives CDR1 SGHDN, CDR2 FVKESK. CDR3 sequence reads: CASSLQETQYL. CDR3 DNA: TGTGCCAGCAGCCTTCAAGAGACCCAGTACCTC.

V and J are TRBV29-1 and TRBJ2-7; a weak D match, TRBD2 (5 bases). Looked up from germline, CDR1 is SQVTM and CDR2 is ANQGSEA. The CDR3 contains 14 residues. Trimming shortened V by 5 bases and J by 3 bases, and 17 bases separated the two germline ends. The CDR3 sequence: CSVQGTERFYEQYF. CDR3 DNA sequence: TGCAGCGTTCAAGGCACGGAGCGGTTCTACGAGCAGTACTTC.

This chain joins TRBV4-1 and TRBJ2-7; tentatively, D is TRBD2 (6 bases). CDR3 length: 16 residues. CDR1 MGHRA and CDR2 YSYEKL come from the germline V gene. The V gene lost 0 bases and the J gene lost 4 bases, with 16 bases spanning the gap. The CDR3 nucleotides read TGCGCCAGCAGCCAAGATCATCCGGGAGTTTCGTACGAGCAGTACTTC. Amino acid sequence: CASSQDHPGVSYEQYF.

For this clonotype: The final CDR3 position lacks the conserved phenylalanine or tryptophan, pointing to a likely read error. CDR3 sequence (DNA): TGTGCCAGCAGCCCCTTCGGCACAGATACGCAGTATTCT. This codes for CASSPFGTDTQYS. The gene calls are TRBV11-1 and TRBJ2-3; no firm D call. The CDR3 covers 13 residues. V was trimmed by 5 bases and J by 1 base, leaving 7 bases between them. Germline CDR1 reads SGHAT; CDR2 reads FQDESV (reference sequence).

This clonotype occurred many times. This rearrangement joins TRBV5-1 to TRBJ2-2, with 8 bases fitting TRBD2. After removal of 2 bases from V and 4 bases from J, the junction contained 7 bases not matched to a gene. Germline V CDR1 and CDR2: SGHRS, YFSETQ. This CDR3 region has 16 residues. CDR3 protein: CASSLKSGRATGELFF. In DNA form, the CDR3 reads TGCGCCAGCAGCTTAAAGTCCGGGAGGGCCACCGGGGAGCTGTTTTTT.

By its share, this clonotype is large. The chain employs TRBV29-1 and TRBJ2-1; D ambiguous. V lost 7 bases to trimming and J lost 2 bases, with 18 bases between them. Germline V gene data show CDR1 as SQVTM and CDR2 as ANQGSEA. The CDR3 consists of 15 residues. This chain's CDR3 is CSELTLSATYNEQFF. CDR3 nucleotides: TGCAGCGAATTAACTCTCTCAGCCACCTACAATGAGCAGTTCTTC.